This T cell receptor (beta chain) came from a study of beta chain features in type 1 diabetes. Study-wide background: The patients were much like the healthy donors in age, gender and cell yields. Study outcomes and limitations: When Type 1 diabetes patients were examined, their TCRB CDR3s proved moderately but significantly shorter in all four CD4+ subsets.

CD45RO/CCR7/CD25/CD127/CD95/CD27 staining was used to isolate CD4+ naive, central memory, regulatory and stem cell-like memory cells by sorting. Concerning this clone: Its antigen is not identified.

Germline V gene data show CDR1 as SNHLY and CDR2 as FYNNEI. The CDR3 is 14 amino acids. With V trimmed by 8 bases and J by 3 bases, 9 bases remained unmatched. As every portion of the isolated RNA was reverse transcribed, the sequencing read expressed TCRB transcripts. The method was immunoSEQ multiplex PCR; TCRdb's version includes in-frame clones alone and lacks a portion of them. The sample includes about 160,000 clones, roughly 8% of them seen just once. Sample: central memory CD4+ T cells from blood. V and J are TRBV2 and TRBJ1-1, with 7 bases identical to TRBD1. This receptor was obtained from a young woman with type 1 diabetes. The CDR3 bases are TGTGCCAGCCGCAACAGGGGTGGTGACACTGAAGCTTTCTTT. It codes for CASRNRGGDTEAFF.